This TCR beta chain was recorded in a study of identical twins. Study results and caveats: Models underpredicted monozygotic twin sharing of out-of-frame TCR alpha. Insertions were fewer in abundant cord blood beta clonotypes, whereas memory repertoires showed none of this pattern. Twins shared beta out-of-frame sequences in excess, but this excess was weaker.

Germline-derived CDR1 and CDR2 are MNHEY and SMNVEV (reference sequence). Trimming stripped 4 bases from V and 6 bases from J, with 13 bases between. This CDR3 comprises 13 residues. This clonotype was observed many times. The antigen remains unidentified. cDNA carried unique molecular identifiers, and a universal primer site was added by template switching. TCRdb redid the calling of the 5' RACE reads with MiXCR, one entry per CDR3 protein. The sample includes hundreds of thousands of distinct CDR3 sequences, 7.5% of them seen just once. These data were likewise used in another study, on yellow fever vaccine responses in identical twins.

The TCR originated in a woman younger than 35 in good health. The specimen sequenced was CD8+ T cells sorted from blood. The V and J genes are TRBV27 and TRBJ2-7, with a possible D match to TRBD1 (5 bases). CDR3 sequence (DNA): TGTGCCAGCAGTTGGGAAGTAAGGGGCGAGCAGTACTTC. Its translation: CASSWEVRGEQYF.